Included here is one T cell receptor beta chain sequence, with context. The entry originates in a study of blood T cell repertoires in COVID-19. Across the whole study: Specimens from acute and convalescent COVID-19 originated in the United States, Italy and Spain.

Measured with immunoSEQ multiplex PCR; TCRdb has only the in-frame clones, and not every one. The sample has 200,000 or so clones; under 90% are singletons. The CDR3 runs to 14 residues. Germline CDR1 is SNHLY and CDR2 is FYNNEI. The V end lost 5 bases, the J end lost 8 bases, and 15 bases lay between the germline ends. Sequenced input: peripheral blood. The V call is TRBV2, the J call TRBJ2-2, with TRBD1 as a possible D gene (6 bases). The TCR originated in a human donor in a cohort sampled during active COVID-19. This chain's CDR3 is CASSFDRFLGELFF. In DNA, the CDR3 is TGTGCCAGCAGTTTCGACAGGTTCTTAGGGGAGCTGTTTTTT.